This T cell receptor (beta chain) was found in a study of blood T cell repertoires in COVID-19. Whole-study context: Some COVID-19 samples were acute and others convalescent; all came from the United States, Italy and Spain.

Original processing methods: Amplification with reference gene primers provided the estimates of nucleated cell counts. TCRdb's table, derived via immunoSEQ multiplex PCR, lists solely in-frame clones and lacks some. V, J and clone size reflect that table, while D and trimming were determined from the DNA. The sample holds roughly 7,400 clones, around 89% seen once. V lost 4 bases and J lost 0, with 8 bases in between. Germline lookup yields CDR1 SGHNT and CDR2 YYREEE (reference sequence). The CDR3 consists of 15 residues. This sequence was found in a man between 65 and 85 years old with active COVID-19. J is TRBJ2-6 and V is TRBV5-4; D is ambiguous. Sequenced sample: peripheral blood. CDR3 region: CASSLRSSGANVLTF. DNA for the CDR3: TGTGCCAGCAGCCTTAGGAGCTCTGGGGCCAACGTCCTGACTTTC.